Each of the 2 T cell receptor beta chains below was sequenced from the same sample in a study of blood T cell repertoires in COVID-19. TCRdb's copy holds only in-frame clones and misses some; the assay was immunoSEQ multiplex PCR. The profile covers around 190,000 clones, with 81% appearing a single time and around 9% taken by the ten largest. Sequencing was performed on PBMCs or T cells enriched from blood (not recorded which). These receptors came from a man aged 35-49 years who had recovered from COVID-19.

The genes are TRBV5-1 and TRBJ2-5, with TRBD2 matching over 13 bases. The CDR3 covers 20 residues. CDR1 and CDR2 from the germline V gene are SGHRS and YFSETQ. After removal of 0 bases from V and 5 bases from J, the junction contained 16 bases not matched to a gene. The CDR3 nucleotides are TGCGCCAGCAGCTTGGCCCCGGAACATTGGACTAGCGGGAGATATGAGACCCAGTACTTC. It translates to CASSLAPEHWTSGRYETQYF. Together with reference TRBV5-1 and TRBJ2-5, the CDR3 gives the full variable domain: KAGVTQTPRYLIKTRGQQVTLSCSPISGHRSVSWYQQTPGQGLQFLFEYFSETQRNKGNFPGRFSGRQFSNSRSEMNVSTLELGDSALYLCASSLAPEHWTSGRYETQYFGPGTRLLVL.

The chain recombines TRBV3-1 (or the pseudogene TRBV3-2) with TRBJ2-4; 13 nucleotides match TRBD2. The CDR3 has 18 amino acids. V lost 5 bases to trimming and J lost 0 bases; unmatched junction nucleotides: 7. Germline CDR1 reads LGHDT; CDR2 reads YNNKEL (reference sequence). The chain's CDR3 is CASSKGTSGALAKNIQYF. The CDR3 nucleotides are TGTGCCAGCAGCAAGGGGACTAGCGGGGCGCTAGCCAAAAACATTCAGTACTTC.